The entry below gives a single T cell receptor (beta chain) sequence along with its context. The sample belongs to a study of T cell changes during pregnancy in multiple sclerosis. The CDR3 loop spans 15 amino acids. CDR1 is SGHNT and CDR2 is YYREEE in the germline V gene (reference sequence). V lost 4 bases, J lost 7 bases, and 12 bases stayed unmatched. Produced via immunoSEQ multiplex PCR; TCRdb's table is partial and in-frame only. The table shows 91,000 or so clones, with roughly 92% occurring only once. The starting material was peripheral blood, obtained after pregnancy. The chain is built from TRBV5-4 and TRBJ1-1; 8 positions agree with TRBD1. This clonotype was obtained from a female donor with multiple sclerosis, enrolled in a pregnancy study. As DNA, the CDR3 is TGTGCCAGCAGCCCCCGCTTCGGACAGGGCCTTGAAGCTTTCTTT. As protein: CASSPRFGQGLEAFF.